The rows below give T cell receptor beta chains drawn from one sample of a study of T cells expressing NK-cell markers. TCRdb re-called the 5' RACE reads and catalogs CDR3 proteins one per entry, DNA excluded. The table lists about 460,000 distinct CDR3 sequences. Sequenced: blood T cells: a sorted CD56 or NKG2C T cell subset, CD4+ or CD8+ T cells, or bulk PBMC T cells (not recorded which). These receptor sequences come from a woman aged 50 to 65 in good health. CDR3s include the opening cysteine and the closing phenylalanine or tryptophan.

TRBV20-1	TRBJ2-3	CSAREQGGTDTQYF
TRBV3-1	TRBJ1-1	CASSRLGGANTEAFF
TRBV6-5	TRBJ2-5	CASSYRGSGRGETQYF
TRBV27	TRBJ1-1	CASSLGTGSWNEAFF
TRBV9	TRBJ2-3	CASSQKRRDTDTQYF
TRBV5-1	TRBJ1-1	CASSLEGTEAFF
TRBV25-1	TRBJ2-5	CASSEREQQETQYF
TRBV5-1	TRBJ2-1	CASSLRRFNEQFF
TRBV5-6	TRBJ1-5	CASSLRAPRSNQPQHF
TRBV7-8	TRBJ2-1	CASSRGTQGKRGNEQFF
TRBV4-2	TRBJ2-3	CASSQDGRWSGSTDTQYF
TRBV7-7	TRBJ2-1	CASSLSTGRGNEQFF
TRBV5-1	TRBJ2-1	CASNRDRMAYNEQFF
TRBV19	TRBJ2-1	CATRDLSYNEQFF
TRBV6-2/TRBV6-3	TRBJ1-1	CASIKGRMNTEAFF
TRBV28	TRBJ2-3	CASSFGGYTDTQYF
TRBV5-1	TRBJ1-1	CASSPEGTVAVVVNTEAFF
TRBV3-1	TRBJ2-5	CASSQDPRGTQYF
TRBV5-5	TRBJ2-3	CASSLRLAKDTQYF
TRBV6-1	TRBJ2-3	CASSSTSTSRHTQYF
TRBV7-2	TRBJ2-4	CASSQRLAKGIQYF
TRBV7-8	TRBJ2-6	CASNLGGAITGANVLTF
TRBV6-5	TRBJ2-3	CASSLGPPTDTQYF
TRBV27	TRBJ2-2	CASTLTASNTGELFF
TRBV20-1	TRBJ1-2	CSARDLRAEDGYTF
TRBV4-2	TRBJ2-1	CASSPLLGLAGVPYNEQFF
TRBV4-1	TRBJ2-5	CASSQVPQGPEETQYF
TRBV5-1	TRBJ2-1	CASSTSRVGYNEQFF
TRBV29-1	TRBJ1-2	CSVVDRGRVNYGYTF
TRBV7-9	TRBJ2-2	CASSQLYDRSNTGELFF
TRBV6-5	TRBJ2-5	CASSYWGGPNQETQYF
TRBV7-9	TRBJ2-2	CASSTTGASLYTRELFF
TRBV12-3/TRBV12-4	TRBJ1-2	CASSRPTGRVDGYTF
TRBV20-1	TRBJ1-1	CSASVRQNTEAFF
TRBV6-5	TRBJ2-5	CASSYSAGTSGRRETQYF
TRBV20-1	TRBJ2-5	CSARGPGLALETQYF
TRBV6-6	TRBJ2-7	CASSYRAGSSYEQYF
TRBV11-2	TRBJ2-1	CASSLREKGGRYNEQFF
TRBV7-8	TRBJ2-7	CASSLIAGGRPYEQYF
TRBV20-1	TRBJ1-1	CSAPRAGMNTEAFF
TRBV20-1	TRBJ2-3	CSARNKQRDTQYF
TRBV27	TRBJ1-1	CASSLMRADSMNTEAFF
TRBV20-1	TRBJ2-3	CSARGQGGPSRTDTQYF
TRBV18	TRBJ2-4	CASVSAKNIQYF
TRBV3-1	TRBJ2-1	CASSQVFVGTEQFF
TRBV12-3/TRBV12-4	TRBJ2-2	CASILPQGTYTGELFF
TRBV19	TRBJ2-3	CASSILTSGKADTQYF
TRBV24-1	TRBJ2-4	CATSDFNLAEYF
TRBV3-1	TRBJ2-4	CASSQEGWVQAKNIQYF
TRBV15	TRBJ1-6	CATSPQPMWDSPLHF